By frequency in the sample, the clone carrying this T cell receptor beta chain is medium-sized. This specimen belongs to a study of T and B cells in COVID-19 patients. Across the whole study: The recovered patients had mostly mild to moderate COVID-19 with outpatient management. Critical illness requiring mechanical ventilation or extracorporeal membrane oxygenation affected three fifths of the roughly 20 active-infection patients.

From blood, about 240-550 ng of genomic DNA served as TRB template. The V and J ends lost 3 bases and 0 bases respectively, with 12 bases between them. CDR3 size: 16 residues. Germline V lookup: CDR1 SGHNT, CDR2 YYREEE (reference sequence). TRB rearrangements were amplified by multiplex PCR with BIOMED2 TRB-A/B primers. One entry per CDR3 protein results from TCRdb running MiXCR on the multiplex PCR reads. The table has around 5,000 distinct CDR3 sequences, 27% seen once. The chain recombines TRBV5-4 with TRBJ1-4; the D is unclear. What was sequenced was blood. The sequence came from a human donor with active COVID-19. This CDR3 reads CASSSGVPTTNEKLFF. The CDR3 DNA reads as TGTGCCAGCAGCTCGGGAGTCCCGACAACTAATGAAAAACTGTTTTTT.